Following are 4 T cell receptor beta chains from one sample sequenced in a study of B cell selection in AIRE deficiency. Clones were sequenced by immunoSEQ multiplex PCR, and TCRdb holds only the in-frame ones, with some missing. The data contain roughly 24,000 clones, approximately 96% of them singletons. The sorted conventional CD4 T cells were gated as CD4+CD127+. The sample taken for sequencing was CD4+CD127+ conventional T cells sorted from PBMCs. These receptors all stem from a human donor in good health.

The chain links TRBV18 to TRBJ1-4; maybe TRBD1 (5 bases). Germline CDR1 reads KGHSH; CDR2 reads LQKENI. V was pared by 3 bases and J by 0 bases, with 8 bases between. The CDR3 contains 15 residues. Written as DNA, the CDR3 is TGTGCCAGCTCACCCGGACATGCAACTAATGAAAAACTGTTTTTT. Its translation is CASSPGHATNEKLFF.

The rearrangement joins TRBV7-2 to TRBJ1-1; 8 bases fit TRBD1. The trim removed 4 bases at V and 5 bases at J, leaving 12 bases unmatched. This CDR3 spans 16 amino acids. CDR1 and CDR2 (germline): SGHTA, FQGNSA. The CDR3 here is CASSSFPGQASTEAFF. As DNA, the CDR3 is TGTGCCAGCAGCTCTTTTCCGGGACAGGCGTCTACTGAAGCTTTCTTT.

The chain combines TRBV6-6 with TRBJ2-5; 8 positions agree with TRBD1. V lost 0 bases, J lost 4 bases, and 4 bases stayed unmatched. Germline V gives CDR1 MNHNY, CDR2 SVGAGI (reference sequence). The CDR3 runs 15 residues. As DNA, the CDR3 is TGTGCCAGCAGTTACTCGAGACAGGGGCGAGAGACCCAGTACTTC. This gives the protein CASSYSRQGRETQYF.

The chain is built from TRBV7-2 and TRBJ1-1; no reliable D call. The germline gives CDR1 SGHTA, CDR2 FQGNSA. V gave up 3 bases and J gave up 0 bases, with 5 bases separating them. The CDR3 has 13 amino acids. CDR3 in DNA: TGTGCCAGCAGCTTGAGGATGAACACTGAAGCTTTCTTT. Protein product: CASSLRMNTEAFF.